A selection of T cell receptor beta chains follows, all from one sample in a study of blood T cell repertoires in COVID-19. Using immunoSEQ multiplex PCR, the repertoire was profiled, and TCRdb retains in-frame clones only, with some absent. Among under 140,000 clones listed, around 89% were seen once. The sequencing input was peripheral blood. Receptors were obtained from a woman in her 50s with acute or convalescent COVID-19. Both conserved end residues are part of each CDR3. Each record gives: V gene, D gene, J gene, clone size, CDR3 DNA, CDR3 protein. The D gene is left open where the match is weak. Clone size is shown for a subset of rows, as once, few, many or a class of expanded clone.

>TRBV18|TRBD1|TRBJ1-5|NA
TGTGCCAGCTCACGGGAATTATTAGGGGGCCAGAATCAGCCCCAGCATTTT
CASSRELLGGQNQPQHF
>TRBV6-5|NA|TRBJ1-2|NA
TGTGCCAGCAGGAGTTTCCACGATGGCTACACCTTC
CASRSFHDGYTF
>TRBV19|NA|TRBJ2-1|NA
TGTGCCAGTAGTATTGGGCTAGCGTTCTACAATGAGCAGTTCTTC
CASSIGLAFYNEQFF
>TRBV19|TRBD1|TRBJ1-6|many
TGTGCCACCGGGGACAGGTTAGACTCACCCCTCCACTTT
CATGDRLDSPLHF
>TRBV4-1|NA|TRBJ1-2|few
TGCGCCAGCAGCCAAGATCCGGGCAGCGGCTATGGCTACACCTTC
CASSQDPGSGYGYTF
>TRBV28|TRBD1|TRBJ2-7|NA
TGTGCCAGCACCTCAGGCGGGACAGGGCCTCGGGAGCAGTACTTC
CASTSGGTGPREQYF
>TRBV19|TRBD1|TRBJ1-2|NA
TGTGCCACCACCCCGGGACAGGGTTTCGGTGGCTACACCTTC
CATTPGQGFGGYTF
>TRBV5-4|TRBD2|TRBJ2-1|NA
TGTGCCAGCAACCTAGCGGGAGAGCTCAATGAGCAGTTCTTC
CASNLAGELNEQFF
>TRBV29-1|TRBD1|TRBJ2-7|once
TGCAGCGCCCAGGGACAGGCGACCTACGAGCAGTACTTC
CSAQGQATYEQYF
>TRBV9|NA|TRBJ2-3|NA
TGTGCCAGCAGCGTGGGACTGCTAAGCACAGATACGCAGTATTTT
CASSVGLLSTDTQYF
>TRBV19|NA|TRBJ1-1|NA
TGTGCCAGTAGTCAGTGGCTTGAAGCTTTCTTT
CASSQWLEAFF